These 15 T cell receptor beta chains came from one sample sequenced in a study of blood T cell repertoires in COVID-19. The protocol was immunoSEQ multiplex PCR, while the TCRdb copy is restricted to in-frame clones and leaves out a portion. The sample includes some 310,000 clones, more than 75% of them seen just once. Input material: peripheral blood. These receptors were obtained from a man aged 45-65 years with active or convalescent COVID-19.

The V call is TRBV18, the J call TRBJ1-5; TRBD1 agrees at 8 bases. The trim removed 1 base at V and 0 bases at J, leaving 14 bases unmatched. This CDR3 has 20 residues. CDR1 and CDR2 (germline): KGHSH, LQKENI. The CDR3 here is CASSPRGTGSHSNSNQPQHF. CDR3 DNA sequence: TGTGCCAGCTCACCACGGGGGACAGGATCCCACTCTAATAGCAATCAGCCCCAGCATTTT.

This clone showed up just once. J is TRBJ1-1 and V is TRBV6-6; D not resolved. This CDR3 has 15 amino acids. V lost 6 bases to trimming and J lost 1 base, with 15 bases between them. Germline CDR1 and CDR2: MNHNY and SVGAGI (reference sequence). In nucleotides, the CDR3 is TGTGCCAGCAGCCAAGGGCGGGGTACGAACACTGAAGCTTTCTTT. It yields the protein CASSQGRGTNTEAFF.

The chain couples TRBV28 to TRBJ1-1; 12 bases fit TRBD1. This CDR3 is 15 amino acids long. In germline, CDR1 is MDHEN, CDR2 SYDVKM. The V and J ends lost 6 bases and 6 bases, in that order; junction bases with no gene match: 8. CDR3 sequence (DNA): TGTGCCAGCAGCCCTCCGGGACAGGGGGCGGCTGAAGCTTTCTTT. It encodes CASSPPGQGAAEAFF.

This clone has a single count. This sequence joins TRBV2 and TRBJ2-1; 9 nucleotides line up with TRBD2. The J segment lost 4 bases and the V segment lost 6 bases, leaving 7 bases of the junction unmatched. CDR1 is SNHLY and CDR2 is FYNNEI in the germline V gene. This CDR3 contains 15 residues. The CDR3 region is CASRPGLALYNEQFF. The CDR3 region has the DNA TGTGCCAGCAGACCGGGACTAGCCCTATACAATGAGCAGTTCTTC.

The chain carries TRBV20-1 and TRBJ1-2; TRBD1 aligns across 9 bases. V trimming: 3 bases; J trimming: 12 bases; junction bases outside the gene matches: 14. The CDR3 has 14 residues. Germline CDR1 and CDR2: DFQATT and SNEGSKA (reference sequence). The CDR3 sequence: CSASGLGQGLLNTF. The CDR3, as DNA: TGCAGTGCTAGTGGGTTGGGACAGGGCCTATTAAACACCTTC.

The CDR3 loop reads CASSDRGGNQPQHF. In DNA form, the CDR3 reads TGTGCCAGCAGCGACAGGGGAGGCAATCAGCCCCAGCATTTT. The chain uses TRBV7-8 and TRBJ1-5, with 8 bases lining up with TRBD1. CDR3 length equals 14 residues. The V segment lost 5 bases and the J segment 2 bases; nucleotides outside the gene matches: 2. The germline CDR1 and CDR2 sequences are SGHVS and FQNEAQ.

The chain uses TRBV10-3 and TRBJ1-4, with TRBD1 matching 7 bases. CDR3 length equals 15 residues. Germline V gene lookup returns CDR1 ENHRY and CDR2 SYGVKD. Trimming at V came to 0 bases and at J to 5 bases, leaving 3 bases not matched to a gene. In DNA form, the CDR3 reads TGTGCCATCAGTGAGTCGAACAGGGGAAATGAAAAACTGTTTTTT. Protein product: CAISESNRGNEKLFF.

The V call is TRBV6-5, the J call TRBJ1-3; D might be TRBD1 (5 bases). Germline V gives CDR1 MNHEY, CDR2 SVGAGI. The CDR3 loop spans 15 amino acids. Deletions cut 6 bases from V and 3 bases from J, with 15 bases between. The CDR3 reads CASRGGSARGNTIYF. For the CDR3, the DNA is TGTGCCAGCAGGGGGGGGTCCGCCCGTGGAAACACCATATATTTT.

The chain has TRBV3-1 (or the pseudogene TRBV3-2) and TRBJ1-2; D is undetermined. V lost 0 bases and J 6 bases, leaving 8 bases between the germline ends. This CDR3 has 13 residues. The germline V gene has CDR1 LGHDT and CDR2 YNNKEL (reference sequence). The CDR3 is CASSQDRLHGYTF. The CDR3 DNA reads TGTGCCAGCAGCCAAGACAGGTTGCATGGCTACACCTTC.

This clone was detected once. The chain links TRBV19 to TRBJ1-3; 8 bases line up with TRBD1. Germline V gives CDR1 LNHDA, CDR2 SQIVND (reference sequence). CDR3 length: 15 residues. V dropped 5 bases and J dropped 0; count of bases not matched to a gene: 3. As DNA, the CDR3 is TGTGCCAGTAGTCGACAGGGGAGCTCTGGAAACACCATATATTTT. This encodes CASSRQGSSGNTIYF.

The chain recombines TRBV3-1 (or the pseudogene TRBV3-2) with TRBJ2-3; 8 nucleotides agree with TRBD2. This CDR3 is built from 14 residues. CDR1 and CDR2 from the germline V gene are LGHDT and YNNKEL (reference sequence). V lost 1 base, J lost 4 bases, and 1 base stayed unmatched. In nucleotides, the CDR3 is TGTGCCAGCAGCCAAGGAGCGGGAGCAGATACGCAGTATTTT. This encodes CASSQGAGADTQYF.

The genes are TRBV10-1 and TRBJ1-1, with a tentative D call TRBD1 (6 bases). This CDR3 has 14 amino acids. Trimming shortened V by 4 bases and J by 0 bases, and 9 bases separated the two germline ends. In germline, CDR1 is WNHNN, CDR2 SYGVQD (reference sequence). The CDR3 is CASSGGTMNTEAFF. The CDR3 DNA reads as TGCGCCAGCAGTGGGGGGACAATGAACACTGAAGCTTTCTTT.

The CDR3: CASSHSRGRGNNQPQHF. In DNA, the CDR3 is TGTGCCAGCAGTCACTCGAGGGGCAGGGGTAACAATCAGCCCCAGCATTTT. This chain connects TRBV3-1 (or the pseudogene TRBV3-2) to TRBJ1-5; TRBD1 might be the D (6 bases). Trimming removed 6 bases at V and 3 bases at J, with 21 bases between. CDR1 and CDR2 (germline): LGHDT, YNNKEL (reference sequence). This CDR3 comprises 17 residues.

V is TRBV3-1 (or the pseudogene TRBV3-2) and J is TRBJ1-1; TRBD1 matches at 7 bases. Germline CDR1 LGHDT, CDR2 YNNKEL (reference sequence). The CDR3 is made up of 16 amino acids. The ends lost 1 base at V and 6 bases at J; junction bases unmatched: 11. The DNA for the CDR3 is TGTGCCAGCAGCCAAGGCGCGGGGACAGCACGGTCTGAAGCTTTCTTT. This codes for CASSQGAGTARSEAFF.

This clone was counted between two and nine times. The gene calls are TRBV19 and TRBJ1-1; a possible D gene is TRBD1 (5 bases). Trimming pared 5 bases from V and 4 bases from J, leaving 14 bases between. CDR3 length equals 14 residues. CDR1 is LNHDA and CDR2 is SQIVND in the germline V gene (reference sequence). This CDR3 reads CASSVIYRSTEAFF. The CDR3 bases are TGTGCCAGTAGTGTCATCTACAGGTCCACTGAAGCTTTCTTT.